The 2 T cell receptor beta chains below all came from one sample that was sequenced in a study of T cell repertoires in cytomegalovirus infection. MiXCR was run by TCRdb on the reads, yielding one entry per CDR3 protein. The sample lists around 530,000 distinct CDR3 sequences, around 27% occurring once. The sequencing sample was made of PBMCs. The receptors derive from a human donor in good health (CMV status not recorded). Some clones in this sample may be carry-over from other donors' samples.

This clonotype appeared many times. The rearrangement uses TRBV7-9 and TRBJ1-5; D might be TRBD1 (5 bases). Trimming left V 6 bases short and J 0 bases short, with 9 bases between. Germline V CDR1 and CDR2: SEHNR, FQNEAQ (reference sequence). CDR3 size: 14 residues. CDR3 loop: CASSSGRSNQPQHF. CDR3 in DNA: TGTGCCAGCAGTTCGGGACGTAGCAATCAGCCCCAGCATTTT.

This clonotype was detected ten times or more. The gene calls are TRBV7-2 and TRBJ1-1; D not certain. Germline V lookup: CDR1 SGHTA, CDR2 FQGNSA. The V and J ends lost 2 bases and 5 bases respectively, with 12 bases between them. The CDR3 contains 14 residues. For the CDR3, the DNA is TGTGCCAGCAGCTTACTCATGGGTGAGACTGAAGCTTTCTTT. Translation gives CASSLLMGETEAFF.